The 27 T cell receptor beta chains in this list originate from one sample, sequenced in a study of neurological immune-mediated disorders. TCRdb ran MiXCR on the 5' RACE reads and lists one entry per CDR3 protein. The data contain 71,000 or so distinct CDR3 sequences, roughly 13% of them singletons. Indicated time point: longitudinal time-point 1 (baseline). Source material: PBMCs. Receptors originate from a female donor with HTLV-1-associated myelopathy (HAM/TSP).

This clonotype came up a few times. This rearrangement joins TRBV14 to TRBJ2-7; a weak D match, TRBD1 (6 bases). V shed 1 base and J shed 3 bases, with 16 bases lying between them. Germline assignment: CDR1 SGHDN and CDR2 FVKESK. The CDR3 spans 16 residues. CDR3 amino acids: CASSQVKARGDYEQYF. The CDR3 coding sequence is TGTGCCAGCAGCCAAGTTAAAGCCAGGGGCGACTACGAGCAGTACTTC.

V gene TRBV6-5 combines with J gene TRBJ1-2; 7 nucleotides line up with TRBD1. This CDR3 region has 14 residues. CDR1 is MNHEY and CDR2 is SVGAGI in the germline V gene. J lost 5 bases, V lost 5 bases, and 8 bases had no gene match. The chain's CDR3 is CASSDPGTAYGYTF. The CDR3 DNA follows: TGTGCCAGCAGTGACCCAGGGACAGCGTATGGCTACACCTTC.

This clonotype has at least ten counts. V is TRBV7-9 and J is TRBJ1-1; 7 bases map to TRBD1. V shed 5 bases, J shed 8 bases, and the junction held 5 bases outside the gene matches. From germline, CDR1 is SEHNR and CDR2 FQNEAQ (reference sequence). The CDR3 is made up of 12 amino acids. In nucleotides, the CDR3 is TGTGCCAGCAGCCCCTTGACAGGGGAAGCTTTCTTT. The encoded protein is CASSPLTGEAFF.

This clonotype was picked up many times. V gene TRBV11-2 combines with J gene TRBJ2-3; unclear D gene. The CDR3 runs to 15 residues. V was clipped by 1 base and J by 2 bases, with 10 bases between them. CDR1 and CDR2 from the germline V gene are SGHAT and FQNNGV. Written as DNA, the CDR3 is TGTGCCAGCAGCTTAGGTGGCTCGACCACAGATACGCAGTATTTT. It codes for CASSLGGSTTDTQYF.

In this sample, this clonotype turned up many times. The chain employs TRBV7-9 and TRBJ2-1, with 8 positions matching TRBD1. V shed 0 bases and J 6 bases; nucleotides not matched to a gene: 7. The germline V gene encodes CDR1 SEHNR and CDR2 FQNEAQ (reference sequence). There are 16 residues in the CDR3. The CDR3 region has the DNA TGTGCCAGCAGCTTAGCGAGGACAGGGTATCTCAATGAGCAGTTCTTC. Protein: CASSLARTGYLNEQFF.

This clonotype was recorded many times. The chain's CDR3 is CASTRDTYNEQFF. The DNA for the CDR3 is TGCGCCAGCACCCGGGACACTTACAATGAGCAGTTCTTC. J is TRBJ2-1 and V is TRBV5-1, with D possibly matching TRBD1 (6 bases). V dropped 6 bases and J dropped 4 bases, with 11 bases sitting between them. The CDR3 runs 13 residues. Looked up from germline, CDR1 is SGHRS and CDR2 is YFSETQ.

The CDR3 loop reads CASSQRPRGFKTGELFF. The DNA of the CDR3 is TGCGCCAGCAGCCAAAGACCCCGGGGGTTTAAGACCGGGGAGCTGTTTTTT. The chain links TRBV4-3 to TRBJ2-2; possible D gene TRBD2, 6 bases. Germline values: CDR1 LGHNA, CDR2 YSLEER. The CDR3 consists of 17 residues. Trimming cost V 2 bases and J 5 bases, with 18 bases left between them.

In its sample, this clonotype was seen many times. The chain couples TRBV30 to TRBJ2-1; D not resolved. The CDR3 sequence is 12 residues long. Germline V gives CDR1 GTSNPN, CDR2 SVGIG (reference sequence). V was cut by 2 bases and J by 6 bases, with 8 bases left in between. The chain's CDR3 is CAWSRNANEQFF. The CDR3 bases are TGTGCCTGGAGTCGGAACGCCAATGAGCAGTTCTTC.

This clonotype was observed many times. This rearrangement joins TRBV3-1 to TRBJ2-2, with a tentative D call TRBD2 (5 bases). This CDR3 comprises 15 residues. The germline gives CDR1 LGHDT, CDR2 YNNKEL (reference sequence). The V end lost 3 bases, the J end lost 5 bases, and 13 bases lay between the germline ends. The CDR3 coding sequence is TGTGCCAGCAGCCATGAGAGGGCGCGGACCGGGGAGCTGTTTTTT. This sequence encodes CASSHERARTGELFF.

V is TRBV7-2 and J is TRBJ2-7; 7 bases fit TRBD1. This CDR3 has 14 residues. Germline loops: CDR1 SGHTA, CDR2 FQGNSA. V lost 6 bases, J lost 0 bases, and 5 bases stayed unmatched. This chain's CDR3 is CASRAGTASYEQYF. The CDR3 region has the DNA TGTGCCAGCAGGGCCGGGACAGCCTCCTACGAGCAGTACTTC.

The chain combines TRBV5-1 with TRBJ1-2, with 10 bases fitting TRBD1. The junction had 5 bases not matched to a gene; V was cut back by 4 bases and J by 8 bases. The CDR3 loop spans 13 amino acids. Germline CDR1 and CDR2: SGHRS and YFSETQ. CDR3 amino acids: CASSPGQGNGYTF. DNA for the CDR3: TGCGCCAGCAGCCCGGGACAGGGGAACGGCTACACCTTC.

This clonotype has a count of ten or more. The chain carries TRBV4-1 and TRBJ2-1, with a tentative D call TRBD1 (8 bases). The V gene's germline CDR1 is MGHRA and CDR2 YSYEKL. Between the trimmed V and J ends, which lost 0 bases and 10 bases, there was a span of 16 bases. CDR3 size: 15 residues. CDR3 in amino acids: CASSQDTGGAEEQFF. CDR3 coding DNA: TGCGCCAGCAGCCAAGATACAGGGGGGGCCGAGGAGCAGTTCTTC.

This clonotype was detected ten times or more. V is TRBV20-1 and J is TRBJ2-1; 7 bases are shared with TRBD2. Germline assignment: CDR1 DFQATT and CDR2 SNEGSKA (reference sequence). The CDR3 is made up of 15 amino acids. V lost 2 bases to trimming and J lost 7 bases; unmatched junction nucleotides: 11. In nucleotides, the CDR3 is TGCAGTGCTAGACCGTGGGACCGGGGAGGGAATGAGCAGTTCTTC. This translates into CSARPWDRGGNEQFF.

This clonotype was seen at least ten times. The rearrangement uses TRBV5-1 and TRBJ1-1; 8 positions match TRBD1. Germline loops: CDR1 SGHRS, CDR2 YFSETQ. Losses at the gene ends were 4 bases for V and 4 bases for J; bases not matched to a gene: 3. The CDR3 spans 13 residues. DNA of the CDR3: TGCGCCAGCAGCGGAGACAGGGGCACTGAAGCTTTCTTT. This translates into CASSGDRGTEAFF. Based on the CDR3 plus reference TRBV5-1 and TRBJ1-1, the full variable domain is KAGVTQTPRYLIKTRGQQVTLSCSPISGHRSVSWYQQTPGQGLQFLFEYFSETQRNKGNFPGRFSGRQFSNSRSEMNVSTLELGDSALYLCASSGDRGTEAFFGQGTRLTVV.

There are many counts of this clonotype. The chain recombines TRBV11-2 with TRBJ2-5, with TRBD1 matching 10 bases. The germline V gene has CDR1 SGHAT and CDR2 FQNNGV. CDR3 length equals 15 residues. Trimming removed 5 bases from V and 5 bases from J; junction bases left unmatched: 8. The CDR3 region has the DNA TGTGCCAGCAGCCTGGACAGGGGGTCGATGGAGACCCAGTACTTC. Translated, it gives CASSLDRGSMETQYF.

A single count supports this clonotype. Given a much more abundant clone one base away, this may be a read error. This chain joins TRBV7-2 and TRBJ2-3, with a tentative D call TRBD2 (5 bases). The V and J ends lost 6 bases and 2 bases respectively, with 12 bases between them. Per the germline V gene, CDR1 is SGHTA and CDR2 is FQGNSA. The CDR3 loop spans 14 amino acids. CDR3 bases: TGTGCCAGCAGAACTAGAGGGAACACAGATACGCAGTATTTT. This encodes CASRTRGNTDTQYF.

This clonotype was seen ten or more times. V usage is TRBV5-1 and J usage is TRBJ2-3; D is perhaps TRBD2 (6 bases). The length of the CDR3 is 14 residues. The germline CDR1 and CDR2 sequences are SGHRS and YFSETQ. Trimming cost V 0 bases and J 6 bases, with 11 bases left between them. The CDR3 loop reads CASSLGPEGDTQYF. DNA for the CDR3: TGCGCCAGCAGCTTGGGCCCGGAGGGGGATACGCAGTATTTT.

In this sample, this clonotype turned up many times. J is TRBJ2-1 and V is TRBV5-1; D uncertain. Germline V gene sequence: CDR1 SGHRS, CDR2 YFSETQ. With 2 bases removed from V and 0 bases from J, the gap between germline ends came to 12 bases. The CDR3 contains 16 residues. The CDR3: CASSLVASGSYNEQFF. For the CDR3, the DNA is TGCGCCAGCAGCTTAGTTGCCAGTGGCTCCTACAATGAGCAGTTCTTC.

This chain joins TRBV10-3 and TRBJ1-1; TRBD1 matches at 7 bases. The CDR3 is 14 residues long. Trimming took 10 bases from V and 0 from J; bases not matched to a gene: 8. Germline CDR1 ENHRY, CDR2 SYGVKD. This CDR3 reads CATCPQGVNTEAFF. CDR3 bases: TGTGCCACGTGTCCCCAGGGGGTGAACACTGAAGCTTTCTTT.

This clonotype came up many times. The V call is TRBV2, the J call TRBJ2-7; D call uncertain. The V gene's germline CDR1 is SNHLY and CDR2 FYNNEI. Trimming took 8 bases from V and 3 from J, leaving 11 bases between them. The CDR3 extends over 12 amino acids. The CDR3 DNA follows: TGTGCCAGCGGTATAGTTGTCTACGAGCAGTACTTC. Its protein product is CASGIVVYEQYF.

This clonotype has ten or more counts. The J gene is TRBJ2-1, the V gene TRBV5-6, with D tentatively TRBD1 (6 bases). CDR1 and CDR2 (germline): SGHDT, YYEEEE. V was trimmed by 2 bases and J by 7 bases, leaving 19 bases between them. CDR3 size: 16 residues. As DNA, the CDR3 is TGTGCCAGCAGCTTAGCTTTCAGGGGCTGGGGGAATGAGCAGTTCTTC. Translation gives CASSLAFRGWGNEQFF. The complete variable domain, with remaining parts taken from reference TRBV5-6 and TRBJ2-1, reads DAGVTQSPTHLIKTRGQQVTLRCSPKSGHDTVSWYQQALGQGPQFIFQYYEEEERQRGNFPDRFSGHQFPNYSSELNVNALLLGDSALYLCASSLAFRGWGNEQFFGPGTRLTVL.

This clonotype has just a few counts. This chain connects TRBV6-2 or TRBV6-3 to TRBJ2-1, with TRBD2 matching over 10 bases. Trimming at V came to 6 bases and at J to 1 base, leaving 12 bases not matched to a gene. Germline V gene data show CDR1 as MNHEY and CDR2 as SVGEGT. This CDR3 comprises 18 residues. CDR3 bases: TGTGCCAGCAGCTCCGGTGTTAGCGGGGGGCCTTCCTACAATGAGCAGTTCTTC. Protein: CASSSGVSGGPSYNEQFF.

To note about this clonotype: The junction departs from the called germline gene at one end, perhaps through a read error. The V call is TRBV4-1, the J call TRBJ1-2, with 7 positions matching TRBD1. Germline-derived CDR1 and CDR2 are MGHRA and YSYEKL. This CDR3 spans 16 amino acids. CDR3 bases: TGCACCAGCAGCCAAGATCCGGCAGGGGGTTACTATGGCTACACCTTC. This gives the protein CTSSQDPAGGYYGYTF.

This clonotype is judged medium-sized. V and J are TRBV5-1 and TRBJ2-3, with a weak D call TRBD2 (6 bases). CDR1 and CDR2 from the germline V gene are SGHRS and YFSETQ. The V and J ends lost 3 bases and 6 bases respectively, with 8 bases between them. There are 12 residues in the CDR3. The CDR3 reads CASSWGDDTQYF. The CDR3 DNA follows: TGCGCCAGCAGCTGGGGGGATGATACGCAGTATTTT.

This clonotype was picked up many times. The J gene is TRBJ1-5, the V gene TRBV6-5; D not resolved. The germline V gene has CDR1 MNHEY and CDR2 SVGAGI. The CDR3 is made up of 15 amino acids. Trimming removed 0 bases at V and 0 bases at J, with 6 bases between. The CDR3 loop reads CASSYSPYSNQPQHF. Here the CDR3 DNA reads TGTGCCAGCAGTTACTCTCCGTATAGCAATCAGCCCCAGCATTTT.

This clonotype has a handful of counts. The CDR3 region is CASSLQSISVRETYNEQFF. CDR3 coding DNA: TGTGCCAGCAGCTTACAAAGTATATCGGTCAGGGAGACCTACAATGAGCAGTTCTTC. The V call is TRBV5-6, the J call TRBJ2-1; D is perhaps TRBD1 or TRBD2 (5 bases each). Germline V gene sequence: CDR1 SGHDT, CDR2 YYEEEE. This CDR3 comprises 19 residues. V dropped 2 bases and J dropped 2 bases, with 23 bases sitting between them.

The chain carries TRBV12-3 or TRBV12-4 and TRBJ1-1; D uncertain. With 3 bases removed from V and 4 bases from J, the gap between germline ends came to 9 bases. The length of the CDR3 is 13 residues. The CDR3 DNA reads as TGTGCCAGCAGTTTTCGAGGGAGCACTGAAGCTTTCTTT. Encoded protein: CASSFRGSTEAFF.